These 30 T cell receptor beta chains were all obtained from the same sample, sequenced in a study of circulating and synovial CD4+ cells in juvenile arthritis. Sequencing was performed with immunoSEQ multiplex PCR; in TCRdb, only in-frame clones are kept and a portion is missing. The sample gives about 36,000 clones, 94% of which show up once; around 0.64% is in the top ten. The sample consisted of CD4+ T cells from blood. The receptors originated from a human donor with juvenile idiopathic arthritis.

This clone has a single count. V usage is TRBV9 and J usage is TRBJ2-3; D gene ambiguous. Germline assignment: CDR1 SGDLS and CDR2 YYNGEE. This CDR3 comprises 12 residues. Trimming shortened V by 4 bases and J by 4 bases, and 7 bases separated the two germline ends. This CDR3 reads CASSPTPDTQYF. The DNA of the CDR3 is TGTGCCAGCAGCCCAACTCCAGATACGCAGTATTTT.

V and J are TRBV7-9 and TRBJ2-7, with a weak D call TRBD1 (5 bases). Germline V CDR1 and CDR2: SEHNR, FQNEAQ (reference sequence). The V end lost 4 bases, the J end lost 4 bases, and 20 bases lay between the germline ends. This CDR3 is built from 16 residues. The CDR3 DNA reads as TGTGCCAGCAGCTCACGCAGGGATGGGGCAAGTTACGAGCAGTACTTC. It yields the protein CASSSRRDGASYEQYF.

The CDR3 is CASIATGLSTEAFF. The CDR3 DNA is TGCGCCAGTATAGCGACAGGGTTAAGCACTGAAGCTTTCTTT. The gene calls are TRBV5-1 and TRBJ1-1, with TRBD1 matching 7 bases. V trimming: 8 bases; J trimming: 4 bases; junction bases outside the gene matches: 11. CDR3 length equals 14 residues. CDR1 and CDR2 (germline): SGHRS, YFSETQ.

The J gene is TRBJ2-7, the V gene TRBV7-9, with TRBD2 matching over 10 bases. This CDR3 comprises 14 residues. V shed 8 bases and J 3 bases; nucleotides not matched to a gene: 7. The germline V gene encodes CDR1 SEHNR and CDR2 FQNEAQ (reference sequence). The CDR3 bases are TGTGCCAGCTCAGGACTAGCGGTTCTCTACGAGCAGTACTTC. Encoded protein: CASSGLAVLYEQYF. The full variable domain, rest sourced from reference TRBV7-9 and TRBJ2-7, is DTGVSQNPRHKITKRGQNVTFRCDPISEHNRLYWYRQTLGQGPEFLTYFQNEAQLEKSRLLSDRFSAERPKGSFSTLEIQRTEQGDSAMYLCASSGLAVLYEQYFGPGTRLTVT.

The chain uses TRBV11-3 and TRBJ1-6; the match to TRBD1 covers 9 bases. There are 12 residues in the CDR3. Trimming removed 5 bases from V and 13 bases from J; junction bases left unmatched: 3. Germline CDR1 and CDR2: SGHNT and YENEEA. The CDR3 here is CASSRDRGPLHF. CDR3 nucleotides: TGTGCCAGCAGCCGCGACAGGGGGCCCCTCCACTTT.

J is TRBJ2-7 and V is TRBV7-6; 8 nucleotides match TRBD2. Germline trimming cut 1 base from V and 3 bases from J; bases unmatched to any gene: 14. Germline assignment: CDR1 SGHVS and CDR2 FNYEAQ. There are 18 residues in the CDR3. The CDR3 reads CASSLDGSGGGYLYEQYF. CDR3 coding DNA: TGTGCCAGCAGCTTAGATGGTTCCGGGGGGGGATACCTCTACGAGCAGTACTTC.

The genes are TRBV10-3 and TRBJ1-5, with D unresolved. The germline V gene encodes CDR1 ENHRY and CDR2 SYGVKD. The V end was cut by 4 bases, the J end by 2 bases, with 9 bases between. This CDR3 contains 14 residues. The CDR3 bases are TGTGCCATCAGTGTGAAGGCGGGCAATCAGCCCCAGCATTTT. It specifies CAISVKAGNQPQHF.

V and J are TRBV6-5 and TRBJ1-1; no definite D call. From germline, CDR1 is MNHEY and CDR2 SVGAGI. The CDR3 contains 13 residues. The ends were cut back, 7 bases at V and 1 base at J, with 10 bases in the middle. The CDR3: CASNNPWNTEAFF. The CDR3 region has the DNA TGTGCCAGCAACAACCCCTGGAACACTGAAGCTTTCTTT.

The chain has TRBV19 and TRBJ2-2; 7 bases match TRBD1. The ends lost 6 bases at V and 0 bases at J; junction bases unmatched: 10. The germline V gene has CDR1 LNHDA and CDR2 SQIVND (reference sequence). The CDR3 extends over 17 amino acids. This CDR3 reads CASRTNPGQPNTGELFF. The CDR3 region has the DNA TGTGCCAGTAGAACTAATCCGGGACAGCCGAACACCGGGGAGCTGTTTTTT.

This clone appeared a few times. The chain recombines TRBV4-1 with TRBJ1-3; TRBD1 might be the D (6 bases). CDR1 and CDR2 (germline): MGHRA, YSYEKL. The CDR3 runs 14 residues. The V and J ends lost 6 bases and 0 bases respectively, with 9 bases between them. The CDR3 loop is CASRTQGSGNTIYF. DNA for the CDR3: TGCGCCAGCAGGACACAGGGCTCTGGAAACACCATATATTTT.

The V call is TRBV11-1, the J call TRBJ1-4; 8 nucleotides align to TRBD1. V lost 4 bases and J lost 7; bases outside the gene matches: 2. Germline values: CDR1 SGHAT, CDR2 FQDESV (reference sequence). The CDR3 runs 13 residues. CDR3 coding DNA: TGTGCCAGCAGCTACGGGACAGGTGAAAAACTGTTTTTT. Its translation: CASSYGTGEKLFF.

This clone occurred once. The rearrangement joins TRBV2 to TRBJ1-1; D may be TRBD1 (6 bases). The CDR3 is 12 amino acids. Germline assignment: CDR1 SNHLY and CDR2 FYNNEI. Trimming removed 4 bases from V and 10 bases from J, with 13 bases in between. In DNA, the CDR3 is TGTGCCAGCAGTGCCGCAGGGGCTCGAGCTTTCTTT. Its translation: CASSAAGARAFF.

This sequence joins TRBV21-1 and TRBJ2-5; the table's D call TRBD1 went unverified against the DNA. TRBV21-1 is listed as a pseudogene. This CDR3 contains 16 residues. Here the CDR3 reads CASRSARDRGRETQYF. The CDR3 DNA reads as TGTGCCAGCAGATCTGCTAGGGACAGGGGACGGGAGACCCAGTACTTC.

The chain employs TRBV2 and TRBJ2-3; tentative D call: TRBD1 (6 bases). The germline CDR1 and CDR2 sequences are SNHLY and FYNNEI. The V end lost 5 bases, the J end lost 6 bases, and 15 bases lay between the germline ends. The CDR3 covers 14 residues. The DNA of the CDR3 is TGTGCCAGCAGTACGATCAGTGGGGGCGATACGCAGTATTTT. It translates to CASSTISGGDTQYF.

The chain has TRBV7-9 and TRBJ2-5, with 10 nucleotides matching TRBD2. Losses at the gene ends were 1 base for V and 1 base for J; bases not matched to a gene: 6. CDR3 length: 17 amino acids. Germline V gene lookup returns CDR1 SEHNR and CDR2 FQNEAQ (reference sequence). CDR3 in amino acids: CASSLGGLAGAQETQYF. The CDR3 DNA reads TGTGCCAGCAGCTTAGGTGGGCTAGCGGGGGCCCAAGAGACCCAGTACTTC.

On this clone itself: The sample has other DNA sequences that encode this CDR3 too. This rearrangement joins TRBV4-2 to TRBJ2-1; the match to TRBD2 covers 11 bases. CDR1 LGHNA and CDR2 YNFKEQ come from the germline V gene. The CDR3 length is 14 residues. V lost 4 bases and J lost 10; bases outside the gene matches: 6. Here the CDR3 reads CASSLRTSGSEQFF. As DNA, the CDR3 is TGTGCCAGCAGCCTACGGACTAGCGGGTCCGAGCAGTTCTTC.

The gene calls are TRBV11-2 and TRBJ1-4, with D possibly being TRBD1 (5 bases). Trimming took off 3 bases at V and 5 bases at J, with 16 bases between the two ends. Per germline, CDR1 SGHAT and CDR2 FQNNGV. This CDR3 comprises 16 residues. DNA of the CDR3: TGTGCCAGCAGCTTGGCCCTAGGACACCGGAATGAAAAACTGTTTTTT. It encodes CASSLALGHRNEKLFF.

V is TRBV14 and J is TRBJ1-3; D unresolved. Trimming removed 1 base at V and 0 bases at J, with 7 bases between. The CDR3 loop spans 15 amino acids. Germline V gene lookup returns CDR1 SGHDN and CDR2 FVKESK. CDR3 nucleotide sequence: TGTGCCAGCAGCCAAGCCCTTGTCTCTGGAAACACCATATATTTT. It codes for CASSQALVSGNTIYF.

The rearrangement joins TRBV5-5 to TRBJ1-1; D might be TRBD1 (6 bases). CDR3 size: 17 residues. Germline assignment: CDR1 SGHKS and CDR2 YYEKEE (reference sequence). V was trimmed by 5 bases and J by 3 bases, leaving 23 bases between them. The CDR3 DNA sequence: TGTGCCAGCAGGGGTTGGGTGGTCAGGGGAGGGTACACTGAAGCTTTCTTT. As protein: CASRGWVVRGGYTEAFF.

The chain uses TRBV9 and TRBJ1-6; D uncertain. CDR1 is SGDLS and CDR2 is YYNGEE in the germline V gene. The V end lost 0 bases, the J end lost 9 bases, and 4 bases lay between the germline ends. The CDR3 has 12 residues. CDR3 amino acids: CASSVARSPLHF. The CDR3 coding sequence is TGTGCCAGCAGCGTAGCCCGTTCACCCCTCCACTTT.

The chain has TRBV6-5 and TRBJ1-2, with a possible D match to TRBD1 (5 bases). The germline V gene encodes CDR1 MNHEY and CDR2 SVGAGI. CDR3 length: 14 residues. The V and J ends lost 2 bases and 5 bases respectively, with 12 bases between them. The CDR3 nucleotides are TGTGCCAGCAGTTACGCCAGGGTGGGGTATGGCTACACCTTC. As protein: CASSYARVGYGYTF.

This chain joins TRBV5-1 and TRBJ1-1; D is possibly TRBD1 (6 bases). Germline CDR1 is SGHRS and CDR2 is YFSETQ. V lost 0 bases, J lost 5 bases, and 17 bases lay in between. There are 16 residues in the CDR3. DNA of the CDR3: TGCGCCAGCAGCTTGGAATTTGGACCAGGGGCAACTGAAGCTTTCTTT. It translates to CASSLEFGPGATEAFF.

V and J are TRBV4-1 and TRBJ2-1; tentative D call: TRBD1 (7 bases). CDR3 length equals 15 residues. Germline V gene sequence: CDR1 MGHRA, CDR2 YSYEKL. The V and J ends lost 3 bases and 4 bases respectively, with 13 bases between them. The CDR3 spells CASSQEGARYNEQFF. For the CDR3, the DNA is TGCGCCAGCAGCCAGGAGGGGGCTCGATACAATGAGCAGTTCTTC.

This chain connects TRBV5-1 to TRBJ2-7; 9 nucleotides align to TRBD1. Unmatched junction bases numbered 5, after V lost 0 bases and J lost 4 bases. The germline V gene has CDR1 SGHRS and CDR2 YFSETQ. The CDR3 sequence is 15 residues long. CDR3 protein: CASSLEGQGSYEQYF. The CDR3 coding sequence is TGCGCCAGCAGCTTGGAGGGACAGGGATCGTACGAGCAGTACTTC.

The rearrangement uses TRBV4-3 and TRBJ2-7; weak D call: TRBD2 (5 bases). This CDR3 is built from 16 residues. The ends were cut back, 0 bases at V and 1 base at J, with 13 bases in the middle. CDR1 LGHNA and CDR2 YSLEER come from the germline V gene. The CDR3 DNA reads as TGCGCCAGCAGCCAAGATGTGAGGGATACTTCCTACGAGCAGTACTTC. This translates into CASSQDVRDTSYEQYF.

The chain recombines TRBV29-1 with TRBJ1-4, with a possible D match to TRBD1 (5 bases). Trimming took 5 bases from V and 0 from J, leaving 10 bases between them. Germline V gene lookup returns CDR1 SQVTM and CDR2 ANQGSEA. The CDR3 is 14 residues long. CDR3 loop: CSVTRQPTNEKLFF. In DNA form, the CDR3 reads TGCAGCGTTACCCGACAGCCAACTAATGAAAAACTGTTTTTT.

This chain links TRBV29-1 with TRBJ2-2; the match to TRBD1 covers 11 bases. The V gene end was trimmed by 4 bases and the J gene end by 10 bases; junction bases not matched to a gene: 5. Germline V gene data show CDR1 as SQVTM and CDR2 as ANQGSEA. The CDR3 is made up of 13 amino acids. The CDR3 loop is CSVGDRGSVELFF. The CDR3 nucleotides are TGCAGCGTTGGGGACAGGGGGTCTGTGGAGCTGTTTTTT.

V usage is TRBV5-1 and J usage is TRBJ2-7, with no clear D. The germline CDR1 and CDR2 sequences are SGHRS and YFSETQ. This CDR3 spans 13 amino acids. V gave up 3 bases and J gave up 5 bases, with 12 bases separating them. The CDR3 coding sequence is TGCGCCAGCAGCTCCTTTAGAACAGACGAGCAGTACTTC. It codes for CASSSFRTDEQYF.

J is TRBJ1-2 and V is TRBV7-9, with unresolved D. This CDR3 has 13 amino acids. Trimming shortened V by 4 bases and J by 4 bases, and 10 bases separated the two germline ends. Germline values: CDR1 SEHNR, CDR2 FQNEAQ (reference sequence). The CDR3: CASSSHVSYGYTF. The CDR3 DNA follows: TGTGCCAGCAGCTCGCATGTGAGCTATGGCTACACCTTC.

The rearrangement joins TRBV5-5 to TRBJ1-1; TRBD1 is a possible D gene (5 bases). V lost 9 bases and J lost 8, with 14 bases in between. Germline lookup yields CDR1 SGHKS and CDR2 YYEKEE (reference sequence). This CDR3 is 11 amino acids long. The CDR3 spells CATLQGREAFF. The CDR3 DNA sequence: TGTGCCACCCTGCAGGGTAGGGAAGCTTTCTTT.